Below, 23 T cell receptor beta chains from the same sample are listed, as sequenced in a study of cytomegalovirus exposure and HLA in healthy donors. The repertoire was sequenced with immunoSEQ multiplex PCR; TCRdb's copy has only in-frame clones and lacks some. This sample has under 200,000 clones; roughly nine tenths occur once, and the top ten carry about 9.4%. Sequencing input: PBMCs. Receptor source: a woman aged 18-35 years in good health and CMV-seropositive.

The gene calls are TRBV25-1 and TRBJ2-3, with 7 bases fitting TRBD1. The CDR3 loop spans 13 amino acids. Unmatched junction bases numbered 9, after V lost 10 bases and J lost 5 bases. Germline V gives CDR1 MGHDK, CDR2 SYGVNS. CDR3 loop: CATHPDREDTQYF. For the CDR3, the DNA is TGTGCCACCCACCCCGACAGGGAAGATACGCAGTATTTT.

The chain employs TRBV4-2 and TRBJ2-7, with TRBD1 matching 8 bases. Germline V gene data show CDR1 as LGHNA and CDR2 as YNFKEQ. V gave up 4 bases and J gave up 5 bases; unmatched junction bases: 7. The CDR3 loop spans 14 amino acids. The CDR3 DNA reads TGTGCCAGCAGCCGATACGGACAGGGTAACGAGCAGTACTTC. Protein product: CASSRYGQGNEQYF.

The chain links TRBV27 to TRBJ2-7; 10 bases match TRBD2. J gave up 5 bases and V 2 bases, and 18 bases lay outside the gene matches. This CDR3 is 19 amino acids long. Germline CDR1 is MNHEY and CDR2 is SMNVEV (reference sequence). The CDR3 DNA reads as TGTGCCAGCAGTTTAGATAAGTCTCGGGGGAGCGGGAGGGCCGACGAGCAGTACTTC. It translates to CASSLDKSRGSGRADEQYF.

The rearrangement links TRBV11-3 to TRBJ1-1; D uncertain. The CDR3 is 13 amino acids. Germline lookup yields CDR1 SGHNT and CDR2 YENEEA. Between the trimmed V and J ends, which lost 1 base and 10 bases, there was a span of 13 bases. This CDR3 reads CASSLAPGSGAFF. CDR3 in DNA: TGTGCCAGCAGCTTAGCCCCGGGTAGTGGAGCTTTCTTT.

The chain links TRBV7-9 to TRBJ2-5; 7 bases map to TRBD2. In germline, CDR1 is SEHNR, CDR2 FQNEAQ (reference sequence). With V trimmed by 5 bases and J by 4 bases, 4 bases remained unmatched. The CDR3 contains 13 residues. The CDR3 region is CASSELASETQYF. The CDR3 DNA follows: TGTGCCAGCAGCGAACTAGCGTCAGAGACCCAGTACTTC.

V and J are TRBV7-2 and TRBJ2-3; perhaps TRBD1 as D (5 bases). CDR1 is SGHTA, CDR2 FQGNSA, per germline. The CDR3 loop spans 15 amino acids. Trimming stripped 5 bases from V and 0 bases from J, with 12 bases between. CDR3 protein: CASSIQGTSTDTQYF. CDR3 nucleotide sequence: TGTGCCAGCAGCATTCAGGGAACAAGCACAGATACGCAGTATTTT. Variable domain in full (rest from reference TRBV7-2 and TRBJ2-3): GAGVSQSPSNKVTEKGKDVELRCDPISGHTALYWYRQSLGQGLEFLIYFQGNSAPDKSGLPSDRFSAERTGGSVSTLTIQRTQQEDSAVYLCASSIQGTSTDTQYFGPGTRLTVL.

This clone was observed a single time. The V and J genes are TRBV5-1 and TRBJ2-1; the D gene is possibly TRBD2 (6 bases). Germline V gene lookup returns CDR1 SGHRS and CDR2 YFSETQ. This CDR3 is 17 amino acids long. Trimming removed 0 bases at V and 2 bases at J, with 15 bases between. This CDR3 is CASSLDGGSGPYNEQFF. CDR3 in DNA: TGCGCCAGCAGCTTGGATGGGGGGAGCGGACCCTACAATGAGCAGTTCTTC.

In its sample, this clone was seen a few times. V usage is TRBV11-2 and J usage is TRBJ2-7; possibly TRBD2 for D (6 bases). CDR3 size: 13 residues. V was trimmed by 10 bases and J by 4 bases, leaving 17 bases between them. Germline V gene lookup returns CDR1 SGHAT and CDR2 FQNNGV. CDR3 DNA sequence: TGTGCCACCGCATCTAGCGACGAGTACGAGCAGTACTTC. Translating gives CATASSDEYEQYF.

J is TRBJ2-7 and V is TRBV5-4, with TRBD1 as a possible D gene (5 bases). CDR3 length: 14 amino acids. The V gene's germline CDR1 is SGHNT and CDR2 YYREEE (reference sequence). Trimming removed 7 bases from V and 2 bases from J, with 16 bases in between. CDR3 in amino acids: CASAHEQAAYEQYF. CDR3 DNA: TGTGCCAGCGCCCACGAACAGGCAGCCTACGAGCAGTACTTC.

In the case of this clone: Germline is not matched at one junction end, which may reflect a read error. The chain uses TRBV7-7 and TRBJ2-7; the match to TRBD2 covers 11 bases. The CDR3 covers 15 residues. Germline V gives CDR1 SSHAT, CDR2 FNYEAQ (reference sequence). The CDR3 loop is CASSLTSGSGNEQYF. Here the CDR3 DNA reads TGTGCTAGCAGCTTAACTAGCGGGAGTGGAAACGAGCAGTACTTC.

CDR3 sequence (DNA): TGTGCCAGCAGTTTAATCGGTCGTGACTACGAGCAGTACTTC. Protein sequence: CASSLIGRDYEQYF. V is TRBV27 and J is TRBJ2-7; D gene unclear. Between the trimmed V and J ends, which lost 2 bases and 3 bases, there was a span of 11 bases. CDR1 is MNHEY, CDR2 SMNVEV, per germline (reference sequence). The CDR3 is 14 amino acids.

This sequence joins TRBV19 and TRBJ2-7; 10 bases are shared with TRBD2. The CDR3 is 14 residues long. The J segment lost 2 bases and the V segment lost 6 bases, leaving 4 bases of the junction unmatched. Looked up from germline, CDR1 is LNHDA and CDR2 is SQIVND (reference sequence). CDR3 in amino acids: CASSLGLAAYEQYF. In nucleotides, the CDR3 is TGTGCCAGTAGCCTCGGACTAGCGGCCTACGAGCAGTACTTC.

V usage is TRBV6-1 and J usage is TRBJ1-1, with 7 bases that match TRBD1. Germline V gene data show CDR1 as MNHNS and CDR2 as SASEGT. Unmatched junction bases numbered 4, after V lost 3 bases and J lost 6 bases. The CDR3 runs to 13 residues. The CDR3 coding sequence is TGTGCCAGCAGTGAGATAGACAGGGCTGAAGCTTTCTTT. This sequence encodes CASSEIDRAEAFF.

In DNA, the CDR3 is TGCGCCAGCAGCTTGGGGCGGTCCCCTAGCTATGGCTACACCTTC. This encodes CASSLGRSPSYGYTF. The chain couples TRBV5-1 to TRBJ1-2; no definite D call. The length of the CDR3 is 15 residues. CDR1 is SGHRS and CDR2 is YFSETQ in the germline V gene. V was pared by 0 bases and J by 4 bases, with 13 bases between.

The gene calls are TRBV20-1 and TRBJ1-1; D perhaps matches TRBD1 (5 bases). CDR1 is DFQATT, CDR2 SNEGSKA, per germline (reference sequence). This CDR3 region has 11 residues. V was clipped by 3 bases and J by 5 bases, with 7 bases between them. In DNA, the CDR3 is TGCAGTGCTAGGGGGGGGACTGAAGCTTTCTTT. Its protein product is CSARGGTEAFF.

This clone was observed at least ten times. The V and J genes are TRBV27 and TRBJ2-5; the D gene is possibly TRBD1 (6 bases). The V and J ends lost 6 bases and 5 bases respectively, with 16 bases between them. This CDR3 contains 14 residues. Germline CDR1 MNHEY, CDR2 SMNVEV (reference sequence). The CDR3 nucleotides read TGTGCCAGCAGCATAGGGGGTGGTCGGGAGACCCAGTACTTC. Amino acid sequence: CASSIGGGRETQYF.

The CDR3 loop reads CASSLSTSGSTDTQYF. The CDR3 bases are TGTGCCAGCAGCTTATCGACTAGCGGGAGCACAGATACGCAGTATTTT. The chain links TRBV7-6 to TRBJ2-3; 10 bases fit TRBD2. The CDR3 totals 16 residues. The J segment lost 0 bases and the V segment lost 2 bases, leaving 2 bases of the junction unmatched. The germline V gene has CDR1 SGHVS and CDR2 FNYEAQ.

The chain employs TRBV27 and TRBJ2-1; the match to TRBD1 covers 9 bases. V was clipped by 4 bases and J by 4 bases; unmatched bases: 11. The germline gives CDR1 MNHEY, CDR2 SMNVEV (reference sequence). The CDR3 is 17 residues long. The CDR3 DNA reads TGTGCCAGCAGTTCACACAGGGGGCAATCTTTGTACAATGAGCAGTTCTTC. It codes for CASSSHRGQSLYNEQFF.

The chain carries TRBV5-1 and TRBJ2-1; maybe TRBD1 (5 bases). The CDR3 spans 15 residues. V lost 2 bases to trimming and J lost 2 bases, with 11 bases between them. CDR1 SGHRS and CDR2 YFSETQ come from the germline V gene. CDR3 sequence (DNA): TGCGCCAGCAGCTTAACAGGAGATGCCTACAATGAGCAGTTCTTC. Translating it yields CASSLTGDAYNEQFF.

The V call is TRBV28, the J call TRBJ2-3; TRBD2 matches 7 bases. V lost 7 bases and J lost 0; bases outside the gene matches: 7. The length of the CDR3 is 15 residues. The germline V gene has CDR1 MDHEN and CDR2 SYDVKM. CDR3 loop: CASIPRDYSTDTQYF. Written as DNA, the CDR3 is TGTGCCAGCATCCCCCGGGACTACAGCACAGATACGCAGTATTTT.

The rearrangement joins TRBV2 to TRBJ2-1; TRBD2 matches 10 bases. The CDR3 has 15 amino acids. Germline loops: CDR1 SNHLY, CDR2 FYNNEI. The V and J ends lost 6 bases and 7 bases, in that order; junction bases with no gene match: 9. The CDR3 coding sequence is TGTGCCAGCAGACTAGCGGGACACACCGTTAATGAGCAGTTCTTC. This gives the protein CASRLAGHTVNEQFF.

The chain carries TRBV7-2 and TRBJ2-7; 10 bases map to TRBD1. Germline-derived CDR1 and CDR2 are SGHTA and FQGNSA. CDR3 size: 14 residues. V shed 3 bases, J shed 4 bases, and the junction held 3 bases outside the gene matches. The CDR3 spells CASSLGQGLYEQYF. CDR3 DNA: TGTGCCAGCAGCTTGGGACAGGGGTTGTACGAGCAGTACTTC.

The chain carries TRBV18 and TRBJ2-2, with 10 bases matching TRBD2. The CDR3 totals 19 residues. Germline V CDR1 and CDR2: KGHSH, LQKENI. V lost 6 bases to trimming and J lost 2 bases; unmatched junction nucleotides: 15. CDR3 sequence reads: CASSLITPGLAPNTGELFF. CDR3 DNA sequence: TGTGCCAGCTCCCTTATAACTCCGGGACTAGCGCCCAACACCGGGGAGCTGTTTTTT. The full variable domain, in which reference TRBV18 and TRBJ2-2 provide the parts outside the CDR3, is NAGVMQNPRHLVRRRGQEARLRCSPMKGHSHVYWYRQLPEEGLKFMVYLQKENIIDESGMPKERFSAEFPKEGPSILRIQQVVRGDSAAYFCASSLITPGLAPNTGELFFGEGSRLTVL.